This T cell receptor beta chain emerged from a study of spatial heterogeneity in lung cancer. Study-level information: Alpha-chain detections were consistently fewer than beta-chain detections among the sequences. Bulk RNA-seq from matched material yielded a T cell module score that correlated strongly with TCR transcript counts in tumor regions.

This clonotype appeared many times. Its antigen is as yet unknown. One entry per CDR3 protein results from TCRdb running MiXCR on the 5' RACE reads. The table has 7,500 to 9,500 distinct CDR3 sequences, more than 4.5% seen once. Study conclusions and caveats: For expanded intratumoral alpha and beta TCRs, counts tracked tumor mutation counts.

J was trimmed by 4 bases and V by 6 bases; bases with no gene match: 7. Germline loops: CDR1 SNHLY, CDR2 FYNNEI. This CDR3 has 15 amino acids. Stated time point: sample taken at primary tumor resection. Sequencing of whole RNA from tumor, nontumor lung or frozen PBMC involved no sorting. Sequencing was performed on lung tumor tissue, taken at surgery. The clonotype originates from a female donor with early-stage non-small cell lung cancer. The V call is TRBV2, the J call TRBJ1-1; TRBD1 aligns across 11 bases. The CDR3 region is CASSPGTGGGTEAFF. The CDR3 nucleotides read TGTGCCAGCAGCCCCGGGACAGGGGGAGGCACTGAAGCTTTCTTT.